The 20 T cell receptor beta chains given below trace back to one sample, sequenced in a study of metastatic and nonmetastatic thyroid tumors. Thyroid surgery was performed in patients who had received no treatment beforehand. TCRdb re-called clones via MiXCR from the PCR reads. The table has around 50,000 clones, roughly 29% seen once. What was sequenced was blood. The receptors here all came from a female donor with papillary thyroid cancer or a benign thyroid nodule (not recorded which). Some clones in this sample may be carry-over from other donors' samples.

This clone was observed a few times. The chain joins TRBV27 to TRBJ1-3; no reliable D call. The V gene lost 8 bases and the J gene lost 0 bases, with 5 bases spanning the gap. CDR3 length: 12 amino acids. Germline V lookup: CDR1 MNHEY, CDR2 SMNVEV (reference sequence). The CDR3 region is CASGTSGNTIYF. CDR3 in DNA: TGTGCCAGCGGCACCTCTGGAAACACCATATATTTT.

This clone was detected only a few times. The chain couples TRBV6-2 or TRBV6-3 to TRBJ2-3; 12 bases match TRBD2. CDR1 and CDR2 from the germline V gene are MNHEY and SVGEGT. Unmatched junction bases numbered 17, after V lost 6 bases and J lost 7 bases. This CDR3 spans 18 amino acids. The CDR3 here is CASRTVTSGGQSLYTQYF. The DNA for the CDR3 is TGTGCCAGCAGAACCGTGACTAGCGGGGGCCAAAGCCTTTATACGCAGTATTTT.

This clone turned up a few times. V usage is TRBV2 and J usage is TRBJ1-6; D possibly corresponds to TRBD1 (6 bases). CDR3 length equals 15 residues. The germline gives CDR1 SNHLY, CDR2 FYNNEI. V was shortened by 11 bases and J by 4 bases, with 18 bases between the two germline ends. CDR3 in DNA: TGTGCCGGATCCCAGACAGGCAATTATAATTCACCCCTCCACTTT. Residues: CAGSQTGNYNSPLHF.

Only a few counts were recorded for this clone. The chain has TRBV10-1 and TRBJ2-3, with D perhaps matching TRBD2 (5 bases). Germline assignment: CDR1 WNHNN and CDR2 SYGVQD (reference sequence). Trimming took 10 bases from V and 0 from J, leaving 14 bases between them. This CDR3 has 14 residues. CDR3 region: CATRPGYSTDTQYF. In DNA form, the CDR3 reads TGCGCCACCCGCCCGGGGTATAGCACAGATACGCAGTATTTT.

This clone has just one count. V and J are TRBV5-1 and TRBJ2-7, with 11 bases identical to TRBD2. The germline CDR1 and CDR2 sequences are SGHRS and YFSETQ. The CDR3 totals 14 residues. V shed 5 bases, J shed 6 bases, and the junction held 7 bases outside the gene matches. The CDR3 region has the DNA TGCGCCAGCAGTCAACCGGGACTAGCGGCCGAGCAGTACTTC. Translated, it gives CASSQPGLAAEQYF.

V usage is TRBV12-3 or TRBV12-4 and J usage is TRBJ1-5; D is undetermined. With 4 bases removed from V and 3 bases from J, the gap between germline ends came to 13 bases. The length of the CDR3 is 15 residues. CDR3 nucleotides: TGTGCCAGCAGTTCGCACGACGGTTACAATCAGCCCCAGCATTTT. It translates to CASSSHDGYNQPQHF.

This clone was observed a handful of times. The chain is built from TRBV6-1 and TRBJ2-3; D not resolved. This CDR3 has 14 amino acids. Between the trimmed V and J ends, which lost 1 base and 1 base, there was a span of 6 bases. The V gene's germline CDR1 is MNHNS and CDR2 SASEGT. CDR3 nucleotides: TGTGCCAGCAGTGAAGGGTGGGGCACAGATACGCAGTATTTT. This codes for CASSEGWGTDTQYF.

The genes are TRBV25-1 and TRBJ1-2; D is uncertain. There are 14 residues in the CDR3. Germline loops: CDR1 MGHDK, CDR2 SYGVNS. Deletions cut 2 bases from V and 8 bases from J, with 15 bases between. CDR3 sequence: CASSEHGHAKGYTF. In DNA, the CDR3 is TGTGCCAGCAGTGAACATGGCCACGCGAAGGGCTACACCTTC.

There are a few counts of this clone. The chain recombines TRBV13 with TRBJ2-1; D possibly uses TRBD1 or TRBD2 (5 bases each). Between the trimmed V and J ends, which lost 5 bases and 0 bases, there was a span of 17 bases. The CDR3 has 17 amino acids. Germline CDR1 is PRHDT and CDR2 is FYEKMQ (reference sequence). In DNA form, the CDR3 reads TGTGCCAGCAGCGGGGGAGTTTTCGTTAGCTCCTACAATGAGCAGTTCTTC. It is translated as CASSGGVFVSSYNEQFF.

This sequence joins TRBV9 and TRBJ2-1; 8 bases line up with TRBD2. V dropped 0 bases and J dropped 2; count of bases not matched to a gene: 4. The CDR3 is made up of 16 amino acids. Germline assignment: CDR1 SGDLS and CDR2 YYNGEE. DNA for the CDR3: TGTGCCAGCAGCGTAGCTCCAGCGGGAGCCTACAATGAGCAGTTCTTC. Translated, it gives CASSVAPAGAYNEQFF.

This clone came up a few times. The chain recombines TRBV6-2 or TRBV6-3 with TRBJ2-7; TRBD2 aligns across 13 bases. CDR3 length: 18 residues. Germline lookup yields CDR1 MNHEY and CDR2 SVGEGT. The V gene end was trimmed by 3 bases and the J gene end by 4 bases; junction bases not matched to a gene: 12. The CDR3, as DNA: TGTGCCAGCAGTTATGTTCCGGGACTAGCGGGAAGGGCATACGAGCAGTACTTC. It specifies CASSYVPGLAGRAYEQYF.

This clone was found a few times. This sequence joins TRBV19 and TRBJ2-1; D gene uncertain. Germline V gene data show CDR1 as LNHDA and CDR2 as SQIVND (reference sequence). The CDR3 covers 13 residues. Trimming pared 6 bases from V and 6 bases from J, leaving 12 bases between. CDR3 nucleotide sequence: TGTGCCAGTAGCCTCGACGGAACCAATGAGCAGTTCTTC. It yields the protein CASSLDGTNEQFF.

V usage is TRBV11-2 and J usage is TRBJ2-2; D remains unclear. The CDR3 extends over 12 amino acids. Trimming stripped 5 bases from V and 4 bases from J, with 5 bases between. Germline V CDR1 and CDR2: SGHAT, FQNNGV. The CDR3 nucleotides are TGTGCCAGCAGCCCGAGCACCGGGGAGCTGTTTTTT. It translates to CASSPSTGELFF. Supplemented by reference TRBV11-2 and TRBJ2-2, the full variable domain reads EAGVAQSPRYKIIEKRQSVAFWCNPISGHATLYWYQQILGQGPKLLIQFQNNGVVDDSQLPKDRFSAERLKGVDSTLKIQPAKLEDSAVYLCASSPSTGELFFGEGSRLTVL.

Only a few counts were recorded for this clone. The gene calls are TRBV6-1 and TRBJ1-6; 7 bases line up with TRBD1. This CDR3 has 15 residues. The V segment lost 6 bases and the J segment 6 bases; nucleotides outside the gene matches: 8. Germline assignment: CDR1 MNHNS and CDR2 SASEGT. The CDR3 loop reads CASSRRQGGNSPLHF. DNA of the CDR3: TGTGCCAGCAGCCGACGACAGGGAGGTAATTCACCCCTCCACTTT.

The chain recombines TRBV30 with TRBJ2-7; D unclear. V lost 4 bases to trimming and J lost 3 bases, with 13 bases between them. Germline loops: CDR1 GTSNPN, CDR2 SVGIG (reference sequence). This CDR3 region has 13 residues. CDR3 in DNA: TGTGCCTGGAACCTTGACCACGGCTACGAGCAGTACTTC. Translating gives CAWNLDHGYEQYF.

This clone was seen a few times. The chain uses TRBV7-2 and TRBJ2-7; TRBD1 matches at 9 bases. The CDR3 sequence is 14 residues long. Germline V gives CDR1 SGHTA, CDR2 FQGNSA. Losses at the gene ends were 5 bases for V and 2 bases for J; bases not matched to a gene: 4. The DNA of the CDR3 is TGTGCCAGCAGCAGCAGGACAGGGGCCTACGAGCAGTACTTC. Amino acid sequence: CASSSRTGAYEQYF.

The chain has TRBV7-8 and TRBJ2-7; 7 nucleotides match TRBD1. The V and J ends lost 5 bases and 3 bases, in that order; junction bases with no gene match: 7. The V gene's germline CDR1 is SGHVS and CDR2 FQNEAQ. CDR3 length equals 14 residues. The CDR3 region has the DNA TGTGCCAGCAGCCTCCTGACAGGGAACTACGAGCAGTACTTC. Translated: CASSLLTGNYEQYF.

A few counts support this clone. V usage is TRBV20-1 and J usage is TRBJ2-7; D is uncertain. Germline lookup yields CDR1 DFQATT and CDR2 SNEGSKA (reference sequence). Deletions cut 6 bases from V and 5 bases from J, with 20 bases between. The CDR3 has 14 residues. The CDR3 loop reads CSAAQEGSYHEQYF. As DNA, the CDR3 is TGCAGTGCAGCCCAAGAAGGTTCTTACCACGAGCAGTACTTC.

The rearrangement uses TRBV18 and TRBJ2-1; 12 nucleotides line up with TRBD2. The germline CDR1 and CDR2 sequences are KGHSH and LQKENI. The CDR3 consists of 16 residues. V dropped 6 bases and J dropped 0; count of bases not matched to a gene: 3. CDR3 region: CASSMTSGSSYNEQFF. The CDR3 DNA follows: TGTGCCAGCTCTATGACTAGCGGGAGCTCCTACAATGAGCAGTTCTTC.

This clone came up many times. V gene TRBV6-6 combines with J gene TRBJ2-1; a weak D match, TRBD2 (6 bases). V dropped 4 bases and J dropped 4 bases, with 14 bases sitting between them. Germline assignment: CDR1 MNHNY and CDR2 SVGAGI (reference sequence). This CDR3 contains 15 residues. The CDR3: CASSSDGSRYNEQFF. CDR3 sequence (DNA): TGTGCCAGCAGTTCAGACGGGAGCCGATACAATGAGCAGTTCTTC.